The rows below give T cell receptor beta chains drawn from one sample of a study of TIL therapy for anti-PD-1-resistant metastatic lung cancer. This table comes from immunoSEQ multiplex PCR, and its TCRdb copy is limited to in-frame clones, with some not included. The data contain under 70,000 clones, around 67% of them singletons. This specimen was blood, taken at baseline. These receptors were taken from a person aged 25-85 years with non-small cell lung cancer. Each CDR3 is given with its conserved first and last residue. D genes are given only for firm matches. Clone size is shown for a subset of rows, as once, few, many or a class of expanded clone.

CDR3	DNA	V	length	J	size	D
CASQKGEWTEAFF	TGTGCCAGTCAGAAGGGGGAATGGACTGAAGCTTTCTTT	TRBV19	13	TRBJ1-1	.	.
CASSLRGGGAIEQFF	TGTGCCAGCAGCTTAAGAGGCGGGGGGGCCATTGAGCAGTTCTTC	TRBV7-9	15	TRBJ2-1	.	TRBD2
CASSLGLAGGVTGELFF	TGTGCCAGCAGCTTGGGACTAGCGGGGGGAGTAACCGGGGAGCTGTTTTTT	TRBV11-3	17	TRBJ2-2	.	TRBD2
CSVERGDIPSYEQYF	TGCAGCGTTGAAAGGGGGGACATACCCTCCTACGAGCAGTACTTC	TRBV29-1	15	TRBJ2-7	.	.
CASSQNYRVGYTF	TGTGCCAGCAGCCAAAACTACAGGGTCGGCTACACCTTC	TRBV14	13	TRBJ1-2	.	.
CATSSGWGTGANVLTF	TGTGCCACCAGCAGCGGGTGGGGTACGGGGGCCAACGTCCTGACTTTC	TRBV15	16	TRBJ2-6	.	.
CASSGGTSGFNEQFF	TGTGCCAGCAGCGGGGGGACTAGCGGGTTTAATGAGCAGTTCTTC	TRBV7-3	15	TRBJ2-1	.	TRBD2
CAAKPSETGLNTEAFF	TGTGCCGCTAAACCGTCGGAAACAGGGTTGAACACTGAAGCTTTCTTT	TRBV7-2	16	TRBJ1-1	once	.
CASSYSNGPRYNEQFF	TGTGCCAGCAGTTACTCGAACGGTCCCCGATACAATGAGCAGTTCTTC	TRBV6-5	16	TRBJ2-1	.	.
CASTGPSYEQYF	TGTGCCAGCACCGGTCCCTCCTACGAGCAGTACTTC	TRBV11-2	12	TRBJ2-7	.	.
CAWSVRLGRTTNEKLFF	TGTGCCTGGAGTGTACGGCTCGGCAGAACAACTAATGAAAAACTGTTTTTT	TRBV30	17	TRBJ1-4	.	.
CASKAQGTLGKLFF	TGTGCCAGCAAAGCACAGGGGACGTTAGGAAAACTGTTTTTT	TRBV2	14	TRBJ1-4	once	TRBD1
CASNSPYSNYGYTF	TGTGCCAGCAACTCACCTTACTCTAACTATGGCTACACCTTC	TRBV28	14	TRBJ1-2	.	.
CSVDPTQHTEAFF	TGCAGCGTCGATCCCACCCAGCATACTGAAGCTTTCTTT	TRBV29-1	13	TRBJ1-1	.	.
CASSLIGGGVDEKLFF	TGTGCCAGCAGCTTAATTGGCGGGGGCGTCGATGAAAAACTGTTTTTT	TRBV5-4	16	TRBJ1-4	.	.
CASSPLPGQGYEQYF	TGTGCCAGCAGTCCACTCCCGGGACAGGGGTACGAGCAGTACTTC	TRBV28	15	TRBJ2-7	.	TRBD1
CASSQKDREGETQYF	TGTGCCAGCAGCCAAAAGGACAGGGAGGGGGAGACCCAGTACTTC	TRBV7-9	15	TRBJ2-5	.	.
CASSLGGGYGYTF	TGCGCCAGCAGCTTGGGAGGGGGCTATGGCTACACCTTC	TRBV5-1	13	TRBJ1-2	.	.
CASRRTANTEAFF	TGTGCCAGCAGGCGGACAGCTAACACTGAAGCTTTCTTT	TRBV6-5	13	TRBJ1-1	few	.
CASSEVGTGELFF	TGTGCCAGCAGTGAGGTCGGGACCGGGGAGCTGTTTTTT	TRBV6-1	13	TRBJ2-2	few	.
CASSLDWNQPQHF	TGTGCCAGCAGCTTGGATTGGAATCAGCCCCAGCATTTT	TRBV5-5	13	TRBJ1-5	.	.
CASSPTGTGLIYEQYF	TGTGCCAGCAGCCCCACCGGGACAGGGCTTATCTACGAGCAGTACTTC	TRBV9	16	TRBJ2-7	.	TRBD1
CASSGQTNYGYTF	TGTGCCAGCAGTGGACAGACTAACTATGGCTACACCTTC	TRBV28	13	TRBJ1-2	once	.
CASSPLAAGRGLGETQYF	TGTGCCAGCAGCCCCCTGGCCGCGGGACGGGGGTTAGGCGAGACCCAGTACTTC	TRBV4-2	18	TRBJ2-5	.	.
CASSLGTGGRYGYTF	TGTGCCAGCAGTTTGGGGACAGGGGGCAGGTATGGCTACACCTTC	TRBV28	15	TRBJ1-2	.	TRBD1
CASSPAFLTEAFF	TGTGCCAGCTCACCAGCGTTTCTCACTGAAGCTTTCTTT	TRBV18	13	TRBJ1-1	.	.
CASSQEIVSGAGNTIYF	TGCGCCAGCAGCCAAGAAATAGTATCAGGAGCTGGAAACACCATATATTTT	TRBV4-3	17	TRBJ1-3	.	.
CASSEAEPGSYEQYF	TGTGCCAGCAGTGAAGCAGAGCCCGGTTCCTACGAGCAGTACTTC	TRBV6-1	15	TRBJ2-7	.	.
CASSSGWGTEAFF	TGTGCCAGCAGCTCCGGATGGGGTACTGAAGCTTTCTTT	TRBV5-8	13	TRBJ1-1	few	.
CASSMVRGGRNEQFF	TGTGCCAGTAGTATGGTTCGTGGGGGGCGAAATGAGCAGTTCTTC	TRBV19	15	TRBJ2-1	.	.
CASSSWGQSNQPQHF	TGTGCCAGCAGCTCATGGGGACAGAGCAATCAGCCCCAGCATTTT	TRBV7-2	15	TRBJ1-5	.	TRBD1